This record concerns one TCR beta chain sequence. This CDR3 has 11 residues. CDR1 LNHNV and CDR2 YYDKDF come from the germline V gene (reference sequence). With 7 bases clipped from V and 8 bases from J, the junction kept 4 bases outside the gene matches. The record originates from a study of blood T cell repertoires in COVID-19. Some clones are missing from TCRdb's copy, which holds only in-frame ones; the method was immunoSEQ multiplex PCR. The table records nearly 110,000 clones, 84% of them present only once. This chain connects TRBV15 to TRBJ1-2, with 7 bases fitting TRBD1. Sequencing was carried out using peripheral blood. The source of this sequence is a woman between 55 and 75 years old with acute or convalescent COVID-19. CDR3 residues: CATTSGGGYTF. The CDR3 DNA follows: TGTGCCACCACCTCAGGGGGAGGCTACACCTTC.